These 18 T cell receptor beta chains came from one sample sequenced in a study of cytomegalovirus exposure and HLA in healthy donors. This PCR relied on a set of 60 Vbeta primers and 13 Jbeta primers. TCRdb keeps only in-frame clones here, not all; method: immunoSEQ multiplex PCR. The data contain under 300,000 clones, approximately 84% of them singletons. The source material was PBMCs. The receptor set was obtained from a woman aged 40-49 years in good health and CMV-seropositive.

This clone was observed a handful of times. Other nucleotide sequences in the sample specify the same CDR3. The V call is TRBV14, the J call TRBJ2-3, with D tentatively TRBD1 (6 bases). Trimming pared 4 bases from V and 0 bases from J, leaving 11 bases between. The CDR3 has 15 residues. Germline CDR1 SGHDN, CDR2 FVKESK. The CDR3 region is CASSPRTASTDTQYF. In DNA, the CDR3 is TGTGCCAGCAGCCCCAGGACAGCCAGCACAGATACGCAGTATTTT.

The rearrangement joins TRBV13 to TRBJ2-2; 16 bases align to TRBD2. Germline assignment: CDR1 PRHDT and CDR2 FYEKMQ (reference sequence). The CDR3 runs to 19 residues. Trimming cost V 4 bases and J 6 bases; bases outside gene matches: 11. The CDR3 protein is CASSSASGTSGRGAGELFF. For the CDR3, the DNA is TGTGCCAGCAGCTCCGCGTCCGGGACTAGCGGGAGGGGGGCCGGGGAGCTGTTTTTT.

The V gene is TRBV10-3, the J gene TRBJ1-1; TRBD1 agrees at 7 bases. J was trimmed by 0 bases and V by 4 bases; bases with no gene match: 8. This CDR3 has 16 residues. In germline, CDR1 is ENHRY, CDR2 SYGVKD. CDR3 nucleotide sequence: TGTGCCATCAGTGCCGGGACAGCCCTTCTGAACACTGAAGCTTTCTTT. This translates into CAISAGTALLNTEAFF.

This clone was observed once. V and J are TRBV19 and TRBJ2-7, with TRBD2 matching 12 bases. The CDR3 totals 15 residues. With V trimmed by 0 bases and J by 11 bases, 8 bases remained unmatched. The germline gives CDR1 LNHDA, CDR2 SQIVND (reference sequence). The CDR3 DNA reads as TGTGCCAGTAGTATAGATCACGTGACTAGCGGGAGCAAGTACTTC. Its protein is CASSIDHVTSGSKYF. Based on the CDR3 plus reference TRBV19 and TRBJ2-7, the full variable domain is DGGITQSPKYLFRKEGQNVTLSCEQNLNHDAMYWYRQDPGQGLRLIYYSQIVNDFQKGDIAEGYSVSREKKESFPLTVTSAQKNPTAFYLCASSIDHVTSGSKYFGPGTRLTVT.

The chain is built from TRBV2 and TRBJ2-1, with D possibly matching TRBD1 (5 bases). CDR3 length equals 14 residues. The V and J ends lost 6 bases and 4 bases respectively, with 13 bases between them. Germline V gene data show CDR1 as SNHLY and CDR2 as FYNNEI. For the CDR3, the DNA is TGTGCCAGCAGCCTCCTCACAGGATACAATGAGCAGTTCTTC. Its translation: CASSLLTGYNEQFF.

The CDR3: CASSLASGELFF. DNA for the CDR3: TGTGCCAGCAGCTTAGCTAGCGGGGAGCTGTTTTTT. V and J are TRBV7-8 and TRBJ2-2; D is ambiguous. Germline loops: CDR1 SGHVS, CDR2 FQNEAQ. V gave up 0 bases and J gave up 7 bases, with 3 bases separating them. CDR3 length: 12 amino acids.

As DNA, the CDR3 is TGTGCCAGCAGAGGAACAGGGAATTCATACAATGAGCAGTTCTTC. It yields the protein CASRGTGNSYNEQFF. V is TRBV7-9 and J is TRBJ2-1; D is perhaps TRBD1 (6 bases). The CDR3 is 15 amino acids. The germline V gene encodes CDR1 SEHNR and CDR2 FQNEAQ (reference sequence). V lost 6 bases and J lost 4, with 16 bases in between.

This rearrangement joins TRBV19 to TRBJ2-3, with TRBD1 identical over 8 bases. CDR3 length: 16 residues. Germline V gene data show CDR1 as LNHDA and CDR2 as SQIVND (reference sequence). V shed 5 bases and J 2 bases; nucleotides not matched to a gene: 9. In DNA form, the CDR3 reads TGTGCCAGTAGTGTGGTGACAGGGGCACACACAGATACGCAGTATTTT. It translates to CASSVVTGAHTDTQYF.

The chain links TRBV11-3 to TRBJ2-3, with D perhaps matching TRBD2 (6 bases). Trimming cost V 3 bases and J 7 bases, with 14 bases left between them. The length of the CDR3 is 14 residues. Looked up from germline, CDR1 is SGHNT and CDR2 is YENEEA. CDR3 sequence reads: CASSLSGLSHTQYF. CDR3 nucleotide sequence: TGTGCCAGCAGCTTGAGCGGGCTAAGTCATACGCAGTATTTT. Full variable domain (remainder filled in from reference TRBV11-3 and TRBJ2-3): EAGVVQSPRYKIIEKKQPVAFWCNPISGHNTLYWYLQNLGQGPELLIRYENEEAVDDSQLPKDRFSAERLKGVDSTLKIQPAELGDSAVYLCASSLSGLSHTQYFGPGTRLTVL.

The chain employs TRBV4-1 and TRBJ2-7, with D hard to call. Germline V gene sequence: CDR1 MGHRA, CDR2 YSYEKL. The CDR3 contains 16 residues. Trimming removed 0 bases at V and 2 bases at J, with 14 bases between. CDR3 DNA: TGCGCCAGCAGCCAAGACTTCGCGAGGTCCGCCTACGAGCAGTACTTC. Protein product: CASSQDFARSAYEQYF.

The chain carries TRBV29-1 and TRBJ2-7; a weak D match, TRBD2 (6 bases). The CDR3 has 11 amino acids. The V gene's germline CDR1 is SQVTM and CDR2 ANQGSEA. V was cut by 6 bases and J by 4 bases, with 10 bases left in between. Written as DNA, the CDR3 is TGCAGCGTAGCGGGTTTATACGAGCAGTACTTC. This sequence encodes CSVAGLYEQYF.

This clone was found a few times. The chain has TRBV11-2 and TRBJ2-2; 9 bases map to TRBD2. Losses at the gene ends were 1 base for V and 3 bases for J; bases not matched to a gene: 6. The CDR3 runs to 17 residues. Germline V gene data show CDR1 as SGHAT and CDR2 as FQNNGV. CDR3 coding DNA: TGTGCCAGCAGCTTAGTATCACTAGCGGGCCACACCGGGGAGCTGTTTTTT. It encodes CASSLVSLAGHTGELFF. Combining the CDR3 with reference TRBV11-2 and TRBJ2-2 gives the whole variable domain EAGVAQSPRYKIIEKRQSVAFWCNPISGHATLYWYQQILGQGPKLLIQFQNNGVVDDSQLPKDRFSAERLKGVDSTLKIQPAKLEDSAVYLCASSLVSLAGHTGELFFGEGSRLTVL.

The chain couples TRBV29-1 to TRBJ2-5; D call uncertain. This CDR3 has 11 amino acids. The V and J ends lost 2 bases and 6 bases respectively, with 7 bases between them. Germline V CDR1 and CDR2: SQVTM, ANQGSEA. CDR3 sequence: CSVENGQTQYF. The DNA of the CDR3 is TGCAGCGTTGAAAATGGGCAGACCCAGTACTTC.

The chain employs TRBV19 and TRBJ1-1; 9 nucleotides line up with TRBD1. V dropped 6 bases and J dropped 1; count of bases not matched to a gene: 3. CDR1 and CDR2 (germline): LNHDA, SQIVND (reference sequence). CDR3 length equals 14 residues. The CDR3, as DNA: TGTGCCAGTAGGGAACAGGGGGCGAACACTGAAGCTTTCTTT. It encodes CASREQGANTEAFF.

The chain combines TRBV28 with TRBJ2-1; 11 positions match TRBD2. Trimming took 3 bases from V and 8 from J; bases not matched to a gene: 9. This CDR3 has 16 amino acids. Germline V gene data show CDR1 as MDHEN and CDR2 as SYDVKM. In nucleotides, the CDR3 is TGTGCCAGCAGTTTTGGGGGGACTAGCGGCTTTGATGAGCAGTTCTTC. As protein: CASSFGGTSGFDEQFF.

This clone was counted a few times. The chain joins TRBV9 to TRBJ1-3, with D possibly matching TRBD1 (6 bases). Germline CDR1 and CDR2: SGDLS and YYNGEE. V lost 7 bases, J lost 4 bases, and 27 bases lay in between. CDR3 length: 18 residues. The CDR3 loop is CASAPPPPGGRLGNTIYF. CDR3 DNA: TGTGCCAGCGCCCCACCCCCCCCGGGGGGGCGCTTGGGAAACACCATATATTTT.

The rearrangement uses TRBV30 and TRBJ1-1; D uncertain. V dropped 3 bases and J dropped 4 bases, with 9 bases sitting between them. The CDR3 sequence is 12 residues long. Germline CDR1 GTSNPN, CDR2 SVGIG (reference sequence). The CDR3 is CAWSGEATEAFF. The CDR3 DNA reads TGTGCCTGGAGCGGAGAGGCCACTGAAGCTTTCTTT.

This sequence joins TRBV28 and TRBJ2-3, with D possibly being TRBD2 (6 bases). The CDR3 is 13 amino acids. Germline V gene sequence: CDR1 MDHEN, CDR2 SYDVKM. The CDR3 nucleotides are TGTGCAATGGGGGACTCAAGCACAGATACGCAGTATTTT. It encodes CAMGDSSTDTQYF. Full variable domain (outside the CDR3, taken from reference TRBV28 and TRBJ2-3): DVKVTQSSRYLVKRTGEKVFLECVQDMDHENMFWYRQDPGLGLRLIYFSYDVKMKEKGDIPEGYSVSREKKERFSLILESASTNQTSMYLCAMGDSSTDTQYFGPGTRLTVL.